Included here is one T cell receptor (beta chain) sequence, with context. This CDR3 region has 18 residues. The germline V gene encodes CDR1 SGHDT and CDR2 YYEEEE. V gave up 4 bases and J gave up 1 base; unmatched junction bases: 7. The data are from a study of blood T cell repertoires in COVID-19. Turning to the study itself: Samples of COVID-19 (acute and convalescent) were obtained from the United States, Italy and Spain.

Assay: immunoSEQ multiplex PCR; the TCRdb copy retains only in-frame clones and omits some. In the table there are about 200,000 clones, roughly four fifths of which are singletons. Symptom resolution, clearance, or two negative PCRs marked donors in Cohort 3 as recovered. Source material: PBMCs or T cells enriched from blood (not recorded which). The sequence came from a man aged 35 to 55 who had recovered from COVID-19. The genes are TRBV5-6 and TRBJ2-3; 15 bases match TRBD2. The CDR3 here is CASSHGLAGGLRTDTQYF. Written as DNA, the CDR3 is TGTGCCAGCAGCCACGGACTAGCGGGGGGGTTGCGCACAGATACGCAGTATTTT.